This record concerns one TCR beta chain sequence. The antigen is unknown. TCR alpha and TCR beta cDNA libraries carrying sample barcodes and UMIs were produced by 5'RACE using constant-segment primers. In TCRdb, the 5' RACE reads were re-called with MiXCR into one record per CDR3 protein. The sample yields some 410,000 distinct CDR3 sequences, around 22% seen once. This specimen belongs to a study of T-cell memory formation after mild COVID-19. General observations from the study: Several responding clones turned up in pre-infection memory, indicating that cross-reactive memory may have taken part.

Germline CDR1 and CDR2: SQVTM and ANQGSEA. J gave up 2 bases and V 6 bases, and 4 bases lay outside the gene matches. This CDR3 spans 14 amino acids. Input material: PBMCs or a T cell subset sorted from them (not recorded which). The TCR originated in an adult woman who had mild COVID-19 (a few samples of this study predate the infection). Cell type and time point are not known. V is TRBV29-1 and J is TRBJ2-2; TRBD2 agrees at 9 bases. This chain's CDR3 is CSVGLASNTGELFF. CDR3 sequence (DNA): TGCAGCGTGGGACTAGCCTCAAACACCGGGGAGCTGTTTTTT.